These 22 T cell receptor beta chains originate from one sample sequenced in a study of cytomegalovirus exposure and HLA in healthy donors. The study ran its PCR with 60 Vbeta and 13 Jbeta primers. The protocol was immunoSEQ multiplex PCR, while the TCRdb copy is restricted to in-frame clones and leaves out a portion. The sample lists 95,000 to 120,000 clones, 82% occurring once. Sample: PBMCs. All receptors derive from a woman aged 18-29 years in good health and CMV-seronegative.

This sequence joins TRBV19 and TRBJ1-5; TRBD1 agrees at 7 bases. CDR1 is LNHDA and CDR2 is SQIVND in the germline V gene (reference sequence). This CDR3 is built from 16 residues. Trimming cost V 4 bases and J 1 base; bases outside gene matches: 7. DNA for the CDR3: TGTGCCAGTAGTAAGCCGACAGGGATGAGCAATCAGCCCCAGCATTTT. This codes for CASSKPTGMSNQPQHF.

The chain couples TRBV6-4 to TRBJ2-1; D is perhaps TRBD1 (5 bases). The CDR3 is made up of 13 amino acids. The germline V and J ends were trimmed by 3 bases and 13 bases, with 16 bases remaining between them. CDR1 is MRHNA, CDR2 SNTAGT, per germline. CDR3 in DNA: TGTGCCAGCAGTGAGGGTCGTGGGGCTCGCCAGTTCTTC. Amino acids: CASSEGRGARQFF.

This clone was counted once. The CDR3 sequence: CASAFQGYTEAFF. For the CDR3, the DNA is TGTGCCAGCGCGTTCCAGGGGTACACTGAAGCTTTCTTT. The gene calls are TRBV7-2 and TRBJ1-1; tentatively, D is TRBD1 (6 bases). The germline V and J ends were trimmed by 8 bases and 3 bases, with 13 bases remaining between them. There are 13 residues in the CDR3. The V gene's germline CDR1 is SGHTA and CDR2 FQGNSA.

This chain uses TRBV4-2 with TRBJ1-4; D is possibly TRBD1 (5 bases). The germline gives CDR1 LGHNA, CDR2 YNFKEQ. This CDR3 comprises 15 residues. With 0 bases removed from V and 6 bases from J, the gap between germline ends came to 11 bases. CDR3 amino acids: CASSQDGQGDEKLFF. CDR3 DNA sequence: TGTGCCAGCAGCCAAGACGGCCAAGGGGATGAAAAACTGTTTTTT.

The chain has TRBV6-5 and TRBJ1-5, with 9 positions matching TRBD1. V shed 5 bases, J shed 6 bases, and the junction held 5 bases outside the gene matches. Per the germline V gene, CDR1 is MNHEY and CDR2 is SVGAGI. The CDR3 extends over 14 amino acids. The CDR3: CASSLTGGSQPQHF. For the CDR3, the DNA is TGTGCCAGCAGTCTGACAGGGGGTAGTCAGCCCCAGCATTTT.

The chain recombines TRBV5-6 with TRBJ1-1, with a weak D call TRBD1 (6 bases). V was pared by 4 bases and J by 3 bases, with 16 bases between. The CDR3 covers 15 residues. Germline V gene lookup returns CDR1 SGHDT and CDR2 YYEEEE. CDR3 amino acids: CASSIPGHLYTEAFF. For the CDR3, the DNA is TGTGCCAGCAGCATCCCGGGACACCTTTACACTGAAGCTTTCTTT.

The CDR3 nucleotides are TGTGCCTCCGGACTAGCGGGGGGCCTCACAGATACGCAGTATTTT. Translating gives CASGLAGGLTDTQYF. The chain employs TRBV30 and TRBJ2-3, with 14 bases that match TRBD2. With 7 bases clipped from V and 2 bases from J, the junction kept 5 bases outside the gene matches. CDR3 length equals 15 residues. CDR1 GTSNPN and CDR2 SVGIG come from the germline V gene (reference sequence).

This clone was seen a few times. The chain combines TRBV14 with TRBJ2-7; D unresolved. CDR3 length: 13 residues. Trimming left V 5 bases short and J 0 bases short, with 8 bases between. CDR1 SGHDN and CDR2 FVKESK come from the germline V gene. Here the CDR3 reads CASSTYISYEQYF. CDR3 coding DNA: TGTGCCAGCAGCACATACATCTCCTACGAGCAGTACTTC.

This clone was detected only once. V gene TRBV5-4 combines with J gene TRBJ1-3; D not certain. Deletions cut 4 bases from V and 4 bases from J, with 9 bases between. The CDR3 totals 13 residues. CDR1 is SGHNT and CDR2 is YYREEE in the germline V gene (reference sequence). CDR3 region: CASSPVLGNTIYF. CDR3 DNA sequence: TGTGCCAGCAGCCCCGTCCTGGGAAACACCATATATTTT.

The chain employs TRBV29-1 and TRBJ2-1; 12 bases map to TRBD1. J lost 9 bases, V lost 4 bases, and 4 bases had no gene match. Germline V CDR1 and CDR2: SQVTM, ANQGSEA. This CDR3 has 13 residues. The CDR3 is CSVAGTGGSEQFF. CDR3 in DNA: TGCAGCGTTGCGGGGACAGGGGGCTCTGAGCAGTTCTTC.

The chain uses TRBV5-6 and TRBJ2-4; maybe TRBD2 (5 bases). V was cut by 3 bases and J by 0 bases, with 13 bases left in between. CDR1 is SGHDT and CDR2 is YYEEEE in the germline V gene. The CDR3 runs to 16 residues. CDR3 nucleotide sequence: TGTGCCAGCAGCTCAATCGGGATCCTAGCCAAAAACATTCAGTACTTC. Translating it yields CASSSIGILAKNIQYF.

The chain combines TRBV6-6 with TRBJ2-4; no clear D. This CDR3 has 13 amino acids. The V gene's germline CDR1 is MNHNY and CDR2 SVGAGI (reference sequence). Trimming took 4 bases from V and 4 from J, leaving 8 bases between them. CDR3: CASSLGRKNIQYF. In DNA, the CDR3 is TGTGCCAGCAGTTTGGGCAGAAAAAACATTCAGTACTTC.

The J gene is TRBJ2-7, the V gene TRBV27, with 9 bases aligning to TRBD1. Per germline, CDR1 MNHEY and CDR2 SMNVEV (reference sequence). This CDR3 contains 15 residues. The trim removed 4 bases at V and 2 bases at J, leaving 6 bases unmatched. The CDR3 sequence: CASSSGTGRTYEQYV. DNA for the CDR3: TGTGCCAGCAGTTCCGGGACAGGGAGGACCTACGAGCAGTACGTC.

The chain carries TRBV11-2 and TRBJ2-1; the D gene is possibly TRBD1 (6 bases). Trimming removed 2 bases at V and 2 bases at J, with 7 bases between. The CDR3 spans 14 residues. CDR1 SGHAT and CDR2 FQNNGV come from the germline V gene. The CDR3 loop is CASSLQGPYNEQFF. CDR3 bases: TGTGCCAGCAGCTTACAGGGGCCCTACAATGAGCAGTTCTTC.

The rearrangement joins TRBV19 to TRBJ2-1; 11 bases align to TRBD1. J gave up 6 bases and V 8 bases, and 6 bases lay outside the gene matches. The CDR3 length is 14 residues. The germline gives CDR1 LNHDA, CDR2 SQIVND (reference sequence). The CDR3 region is CASVGQGAGNEQFF. CDR3 nucleotide sequence: TGTGCCAGTGTTGGACAGGGGGCCGGCAATGAGCAGTTCTTC.

The chain links TRBV5-8 to TRBJ2-5, with TRBD1 identical over 10 bases. Germline trimming cut 4 bases from V and 5 bases from J; bases unmatched to any gene: 8. CDR3 length: 15 residues. CDR1 is SGHTS and CDR2 is YDEGEE in the germline V gene. CDR3 in DNA: TGTGCCAGCAGCCCCTGGACAGGGGGGGACGAGACCCAGTACTTC. Protein sequence: CASSPWTGGDETQYF. Full variable domain (remainder filled in from reference TRBV5-8 and TRBJ2-5): EAGVTQSPTHLIKTRGQQATLRCSPISGHTSVYWYQQALGLGLQFLLWYDEGEERNRGNFPPRFSGRQFPNYSSELNVNALELEDSALYLCASSPWTGGDETQYFGPGTRLLVL.

This clone qualifies as medium-sized. This sequence joins TRBV10-2 and TRBJ1-5; D uncertain. V was pared by 8 bases and J by 7 bases, with 9 bases between. CDR1 is WSHSY, CDR2 SAAADI, per germline. The CDR3 has 11 amino acids. The CDR3 loop reads CASGEGQPQHF. In DNA form, the CDR3 reads TGCGCCAGCGGCGAGGGCCAGCCCCAGCATTTT.

This sequence joins TRBV9 and TRBJ2-3; a possible D gene is TRBD2 (5 bases). CDR3 length: 16 residues. The V and J ends lost 4 bases and 0 bases respectively, with 15 bases between them. Germline V gives CDR1 SGDLS, CDR2 YYNGEE. The CDR3 region has the DNA TGTGCCAGCAGCCTAAGCCGGGGAACTAGCACAGATACGCAGTATTTT. Encoded protein: CASSLSRGTSTDTQYF. Variable domain in full (rest from reference TRBV9 and TRBJ2-3): DSGVTQTPKHLITATGQRVTLRCSPRSGDLSVYWYQQSLDQGLQFLIQYYNGEERAKGNILERFSAQQFPDLHSELNLSSLELGDSALYFCASSLSRGTSTDTQYFGPGTRLTVL.

This clone occurred once. The junction shows a germline mismatch at one end, possibly a read error. The chain links TRBV7-9 to TRBJ2-5; the D gene is possibly TRBD1 (5 bases). Germline V lookup: CDR1 SEHNR, CDR2 FQNEAQ (reference sequence). The CDR3 is made up of 13 amino acids. CDR3 coding DNA: TGTTCCAGCAAGAAGGACATTAAAGAGACCCAGTACTTC. This gives the protein CSSKKDIKETQYF. The entire variable domain, with the rest obtained from reference TRBV7-9 and TRBJ2-5, is as follows: DTGVSQNPRHKITKRGQNVTFRCDPISEHNRLYWYRQTLGQGPEFLTYFQNEAQLEKSRLLSDRFSAERPKGSFSTLEIQRTEQGDSAMYLCSSKKDIKETQYFGPGTRLLVL.

V usage is TRBV5-4 and J usage is TRBJ2-5; perhaps TRBD2 as D (7 bases). V was cut by 3 bases and J by 5 bases, with 17 bases left in between. The CDR3 contains 15 residues. Germline V gives CDR1 SGHNT, CDR2 YYREEE (reference sequence). The CDR3 reads CASSSDGGAWETQYF. In DNA form, the CDR3 reads TGTGCCAGCAGCTCGGATGGGGGGGCATGGGAGACCCAGTACTTC. Supplemented by reference TRBV5-4 and TRBJ2-5, the full variable domain reads ETGVTQSPTHLIKTRGQQVTLRCSSQSGHNTVSWYQQALGQGPQFIFQYYREEENGRGNFPPRFSGLQFPNYSSELNVNALELDDSALYLCASSSDGGAWETQYFGPGTRLLVL.

The chain employs TRBV28 and TRBJ1-2, with D perhaps TRBD1 (5 bases). V lost 6 bases, J lost 3 bases, and 11 bases lay in between. CDR3 size: 13 residues. The V gene's germline CDR1 is MDHEN and CDR2 SYDVKM. The CDR3 here is CASRTSGYYGYTF. CDR3 bases: TGTGCCAGCAGGACGTCAGGGTACTATGGCTACACCTTC.

The gene calls are TRBV2 and TRBJ2-7; 7 bases match TRBD1. CDR3 length: 11 residues. Losses at the gene ends were 10 bases for V and 4 bases for J; bases not matched to a gene: 4. The germline V gene has CDR1 SNHLY and CDR2 FYNNEI. CDR3 region: CATDRNYEQYV. The CDR3 DNA reads as TGTGCCACGGACAGGAATTACGAGCAGTACGTC.